The T cell receptor (beta chain) described here comes from a study of regulatory T cells in long-lasting Graves disease. Time point in this sample: persistent/refractory GD, antithyroid drugs over 5 years with positive TRAb. RNA isolated from PBMCs was used to make the TCR library. Patients were enrolled at an endocrinology department in Xi'an, China. This clonotype was observed many times. Its antigen remains unidentified. Whole-study findings and limits: With persistent disease, TRBV28, TRBJ1-2 and TRBJ2-5 were the favored segments. Clonotypes that were public and shared totalled about 2,500 in persistent patients versus about a thousand in new patients. Since the sample size was small, accuracy may have been reduced.

Trimming left V 7 bases short and J 0 bases short, with 16 bases between. The CDR3 covers 17 residues. The germline V gene has CDR1 MNHNS and CDR2 SASEGT. For TCR beta, libraries came from iRepertoire HTBI primers and Arm-PCR of CDR3 regions. TCRdb used MiXCR to reprocess the multiplex PCR reads, holding one entry per CDR3 protein. The sample has roughly 490,000 distinct CDR3 sequences, approximately 22% seen once. The material was peripheral blood mononuclear cells (PBMCs), obtained when the disease was refractory, from a patient treated with antithyroid drugs. V and J are TRBV6-1 and TRBJ1-6, with D hard to call. This sequence originates from a female donor with Graves disease. Here the CDR3 DNA reads TGTGCCAGCACGACCCTCGGACTGAGCTCCTATAATTCACCCCTCCACTTT. Translation gives CASTTLGLSSYNSPLHF.